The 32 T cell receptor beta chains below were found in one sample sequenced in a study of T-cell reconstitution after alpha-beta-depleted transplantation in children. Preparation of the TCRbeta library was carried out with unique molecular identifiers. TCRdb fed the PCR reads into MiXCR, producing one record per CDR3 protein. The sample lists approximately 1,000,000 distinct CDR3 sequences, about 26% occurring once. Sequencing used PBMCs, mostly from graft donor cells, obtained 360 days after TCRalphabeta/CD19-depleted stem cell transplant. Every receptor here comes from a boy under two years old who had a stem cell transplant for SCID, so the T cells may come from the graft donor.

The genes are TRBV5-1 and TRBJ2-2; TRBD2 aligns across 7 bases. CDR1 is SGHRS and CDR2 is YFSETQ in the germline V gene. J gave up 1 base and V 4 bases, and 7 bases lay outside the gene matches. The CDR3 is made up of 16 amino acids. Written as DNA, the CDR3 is TGCGCCAGCAGCACCCCACTAGCGAGGAACACCGGGGAGCTGTTTTTT. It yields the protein CASSTPLARNTGELFF. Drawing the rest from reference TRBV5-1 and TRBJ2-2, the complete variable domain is KAGVTQTPRYLIKTRGQQVTLSCSPISGHRSVSWYQQTPGQGLQFLFEYFSETQRNKGNFPGRFSGRQFSNSRSEMNVSTLELGDSALYLCASSTPLARNTGELFFGEGSRLTVL.

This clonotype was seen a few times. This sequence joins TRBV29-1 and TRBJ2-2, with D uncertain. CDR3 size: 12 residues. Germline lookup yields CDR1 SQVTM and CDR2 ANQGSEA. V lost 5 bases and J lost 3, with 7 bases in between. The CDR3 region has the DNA TGCAGCGTTCGTTCGTACACCGGGGAGCTGTTTTTT. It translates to CSVRSYTGELFF.

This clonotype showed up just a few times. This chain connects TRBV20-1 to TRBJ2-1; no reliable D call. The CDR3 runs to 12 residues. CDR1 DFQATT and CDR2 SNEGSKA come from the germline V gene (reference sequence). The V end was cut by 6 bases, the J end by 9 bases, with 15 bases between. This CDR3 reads CSADGSWGEQFF. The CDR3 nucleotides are TGCAGTGCCGACGGTAGCTGGGGTGAGCAGTTCTTC.

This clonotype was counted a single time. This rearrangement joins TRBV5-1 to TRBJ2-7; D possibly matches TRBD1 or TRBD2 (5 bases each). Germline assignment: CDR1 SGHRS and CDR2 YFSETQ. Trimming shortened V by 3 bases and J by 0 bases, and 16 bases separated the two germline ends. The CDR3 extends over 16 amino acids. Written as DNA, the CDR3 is TGCGCCAGCAGCTGGGACGGTTCCATTAGCTCCTACGAGCAGTACTTC. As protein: CASSWDGSISSYEQYF.

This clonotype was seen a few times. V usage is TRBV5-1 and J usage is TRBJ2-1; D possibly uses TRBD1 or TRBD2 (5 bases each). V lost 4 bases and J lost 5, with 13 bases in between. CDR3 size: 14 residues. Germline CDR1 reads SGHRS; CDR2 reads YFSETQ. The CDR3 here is CASSGTLGHNEQFF. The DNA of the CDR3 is TGCGCCAGCAGCGGGACCCTCGGCCACAATGAGCAGTTCTTC.

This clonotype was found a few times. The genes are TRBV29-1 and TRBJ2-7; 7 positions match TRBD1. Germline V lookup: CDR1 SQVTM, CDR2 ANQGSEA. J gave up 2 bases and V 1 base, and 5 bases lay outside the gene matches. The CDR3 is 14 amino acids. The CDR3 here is CSVEVRQGTYEQYF. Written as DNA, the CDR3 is TGCAGCGTTGAAGTCCGACAGGGAACCTACGAGCAGTACTTC.

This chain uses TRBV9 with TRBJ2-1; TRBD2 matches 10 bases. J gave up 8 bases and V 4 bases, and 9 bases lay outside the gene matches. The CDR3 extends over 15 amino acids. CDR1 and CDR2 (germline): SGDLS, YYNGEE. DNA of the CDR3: TGTGCCAGCAGCCCGCTAGCGGGGGTCGCGGATGAGCAGTTCTTC. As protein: CASSPLAGVADEQFF.

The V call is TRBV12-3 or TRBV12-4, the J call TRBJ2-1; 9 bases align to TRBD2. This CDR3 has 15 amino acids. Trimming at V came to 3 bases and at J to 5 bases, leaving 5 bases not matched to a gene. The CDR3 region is CASSFGVAGDNEQFF. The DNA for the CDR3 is TGTGCCAGCAGTTTTGGGGTAGCGGGGGACAATGAGCAGTTCTTC.

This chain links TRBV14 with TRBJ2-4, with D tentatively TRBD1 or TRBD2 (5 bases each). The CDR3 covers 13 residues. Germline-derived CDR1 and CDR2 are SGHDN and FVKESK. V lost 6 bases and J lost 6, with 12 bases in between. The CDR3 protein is CASSRGVPNIQYF. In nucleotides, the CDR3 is TGTGCCAGCAGTCGAGGGGTTCCAAACATTCAGTACTTC.

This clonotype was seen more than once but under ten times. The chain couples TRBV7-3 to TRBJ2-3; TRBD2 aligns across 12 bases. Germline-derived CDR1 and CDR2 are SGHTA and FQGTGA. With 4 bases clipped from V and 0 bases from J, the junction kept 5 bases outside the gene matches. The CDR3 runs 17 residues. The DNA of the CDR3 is TGTGCCAGCAGCTCCCATGGACTAGCGGGGAGCACAGATACGCAGTATTTT. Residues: CASSSHGLAGSTDTQYF.

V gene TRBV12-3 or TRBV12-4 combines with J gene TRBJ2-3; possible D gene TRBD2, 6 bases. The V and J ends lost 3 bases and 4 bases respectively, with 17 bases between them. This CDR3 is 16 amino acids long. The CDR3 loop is CASSLRGGKGADTQYF. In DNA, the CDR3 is TGTGCCAGCAGTTTGCGTGGGGGGAAGGGTGCAGATACGCAGTATTTT.

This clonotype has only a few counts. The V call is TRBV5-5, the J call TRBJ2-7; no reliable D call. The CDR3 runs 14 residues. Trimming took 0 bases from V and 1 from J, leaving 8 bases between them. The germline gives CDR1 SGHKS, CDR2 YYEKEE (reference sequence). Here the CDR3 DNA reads TGTGCCAGCAGCTTGGCTGGTATATCCTACGAGCAGTACTTC. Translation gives CASSLAGISYEQYF.

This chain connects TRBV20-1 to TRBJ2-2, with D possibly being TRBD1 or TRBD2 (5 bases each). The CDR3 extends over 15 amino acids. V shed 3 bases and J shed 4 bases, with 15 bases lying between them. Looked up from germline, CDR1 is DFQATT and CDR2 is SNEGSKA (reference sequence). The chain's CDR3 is CSARLRGASTGELFF. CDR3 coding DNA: TGCAGTGCTAGGCTTAGGGGAGCTAGCACCGGGGAGCTGTTTTTT.

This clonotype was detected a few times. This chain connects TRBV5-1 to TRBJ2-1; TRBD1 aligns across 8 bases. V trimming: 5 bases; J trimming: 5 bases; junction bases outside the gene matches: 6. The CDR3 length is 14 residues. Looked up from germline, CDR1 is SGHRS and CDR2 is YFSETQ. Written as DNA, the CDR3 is TGCGCCAGCAGGAGGGGACAGGCAAACAATGAGCAGTTCTTC. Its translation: CASRRGQANNEQFF.

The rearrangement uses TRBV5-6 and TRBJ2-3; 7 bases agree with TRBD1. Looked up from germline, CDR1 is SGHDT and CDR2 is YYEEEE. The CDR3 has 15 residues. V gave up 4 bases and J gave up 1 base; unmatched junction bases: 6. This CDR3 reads CASSTRDSRTDTQYF. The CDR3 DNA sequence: TGTGCCAGCAGCACAAGGGACAGCCGCACAGATACGCAGTATTTT. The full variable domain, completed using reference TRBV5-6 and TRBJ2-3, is DAGVTQSPTHLIKTRGQQVTLRCSPKSGHDTVSWYQQALGQGPQFIFQYYEEEERQRGNFPDRFSGHQFPNYSSELNVNALLLGDSALYLCASSTRDSRTDTQYFGPGTRLTVL.

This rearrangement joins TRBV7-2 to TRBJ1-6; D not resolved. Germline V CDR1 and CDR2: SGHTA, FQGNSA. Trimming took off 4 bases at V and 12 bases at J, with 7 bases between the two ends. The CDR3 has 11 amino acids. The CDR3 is CASSSLGPLHF. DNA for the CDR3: TGTGCCAGCAGCTCCCTTGGACCCCTCCACTTT. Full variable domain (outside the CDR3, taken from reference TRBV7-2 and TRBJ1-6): GAGVSQSPSNKVTEKGKDVELRCDPISGHTALYWYRQSLGQGLEFLIYFQGNSAPDKSGLPSDRFSAERTGGSVSTLTIQRTQQEDSAVYLCASSSLGPLHFGNGTRLTVT.

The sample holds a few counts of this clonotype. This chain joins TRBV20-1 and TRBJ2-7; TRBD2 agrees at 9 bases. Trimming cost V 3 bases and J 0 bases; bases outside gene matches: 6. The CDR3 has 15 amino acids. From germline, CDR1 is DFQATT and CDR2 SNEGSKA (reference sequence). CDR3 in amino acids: CSARWAGGSSYEQYF. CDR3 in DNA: TGCAGTGCTAGGTGGGCGGGGGGGAGCTCCTACGAGCAGTACTTC.

CDR3 sequence: CASSTHRGSGNTIYF. In DNA form, the CDR3 reads TGTGCCAGCAGTACCCACAGGGGCTCTGGAAACACCATATATTTT. The chain has TRBV12-3 or TRBV12-4 and TRBJ1-3, with TRBD1 identical over 7 bases. The CDR3 loop spans 15 amino acids. With 5 bases clipped from V and 0 bases from J, the junction kept 4 bases outside the gene matches.

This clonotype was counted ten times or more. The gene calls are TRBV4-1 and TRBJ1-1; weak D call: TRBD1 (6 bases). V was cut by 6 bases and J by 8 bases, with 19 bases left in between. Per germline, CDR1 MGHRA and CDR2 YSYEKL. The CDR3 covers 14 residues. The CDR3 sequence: CASSLALTGPEAFF. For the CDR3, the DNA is TGCGCCAGCAGTCTAGCCCTGACAGGCCCCGAAGCTTTCTTT.

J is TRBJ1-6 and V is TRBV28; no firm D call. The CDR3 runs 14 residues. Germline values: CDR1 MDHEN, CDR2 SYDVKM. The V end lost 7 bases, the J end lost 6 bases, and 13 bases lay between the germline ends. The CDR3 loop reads CASTARRINSPLHF. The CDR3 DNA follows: TGTGCCAGCACTGCACGGAGAATTAATTCACCCCTCCACTTT.

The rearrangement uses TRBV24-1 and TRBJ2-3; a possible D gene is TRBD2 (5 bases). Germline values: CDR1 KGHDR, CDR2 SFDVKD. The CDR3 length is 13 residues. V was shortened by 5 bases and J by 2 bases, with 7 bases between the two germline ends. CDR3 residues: CATSVRDTDTQYF. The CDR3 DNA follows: TGTGCCACCAGTGTGAGGGACACAGATACGCAGTATTTT.

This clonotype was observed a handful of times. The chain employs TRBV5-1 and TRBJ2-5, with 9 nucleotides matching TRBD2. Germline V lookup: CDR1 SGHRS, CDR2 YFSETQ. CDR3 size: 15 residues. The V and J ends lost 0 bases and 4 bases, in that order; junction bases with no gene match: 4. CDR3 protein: CASSLGTSVRETQYF. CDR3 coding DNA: TGCGCCAGCAGCTTGGGGACTAGCGTCAGAGAGACCCAGTACTTC.

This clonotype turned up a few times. The DNA of the CDR3 is TGTGCCAGCAGCGTCCTACCCAACAGGGGAAGGAACACTGAAGCTTTCTTT. Translated: CASSVLPNRGRNTEAFF. This chain links TRBV9 with TRBJ1-1; TRBD1 matches at 7 bases. Per germline, CDR1 SGDLS and CDR2 YYNGEE. CDR3 size: 17 residues. With V trimmed by 2 bases and J by 1 base, 11 bases remained unmatched.

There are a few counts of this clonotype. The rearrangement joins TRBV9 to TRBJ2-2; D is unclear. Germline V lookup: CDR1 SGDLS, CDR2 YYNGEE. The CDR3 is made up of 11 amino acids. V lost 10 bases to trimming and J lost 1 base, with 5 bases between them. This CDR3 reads CAGLNTGELFF. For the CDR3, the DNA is TGTGCCGGTCTGAACACCGGGGAGCTGTTTTTT.

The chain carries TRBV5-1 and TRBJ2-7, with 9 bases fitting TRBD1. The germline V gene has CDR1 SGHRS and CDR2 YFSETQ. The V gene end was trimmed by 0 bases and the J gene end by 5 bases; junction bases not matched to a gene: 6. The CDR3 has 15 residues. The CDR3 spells CASSLGWDRVHEQYF. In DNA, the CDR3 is TGCGCCAGCAGCTTGGGTTGGGACAGGGTCCACGAGCAGTACTTC.

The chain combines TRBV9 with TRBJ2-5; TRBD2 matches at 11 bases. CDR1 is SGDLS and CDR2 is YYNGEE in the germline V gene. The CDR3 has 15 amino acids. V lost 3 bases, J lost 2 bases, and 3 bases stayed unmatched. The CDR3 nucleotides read TGTGCCAGCAGCGCGGGACTAGCGGCGCAAGAGACCCAGTACTTC. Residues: CASSAGLAAQETQYF. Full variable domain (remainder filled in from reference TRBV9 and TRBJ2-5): DSGVTQTPKHLITATGQRVTLRCSPRSGDLSVYWYQQSLDQGLQFLIQYYNGEERAKGNILERFSAQQFPDLHSELNLSSLELGDSALYFCASSAGLAAQETQYFGPGTRLLVL.

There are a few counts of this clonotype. The CDR3 region is CASSVGTADEEKLFF. CDR3 DNA: TGTGCCAGCAGCGTCGGGACCGCCGATGAGGAAAAACTGTTTTTT. V gene TRBV7-9 combines with J gene TRBJ1-4; D is possibly TRBD1 (5 bases). Trimming removed 5 bases from V and 8 bases from J, with 18 bases in between. The CDR3 is 15 amino acids. Germline lookup yields CDR1 SEHNR and CDR2 FQNEAQ (reference sequence).

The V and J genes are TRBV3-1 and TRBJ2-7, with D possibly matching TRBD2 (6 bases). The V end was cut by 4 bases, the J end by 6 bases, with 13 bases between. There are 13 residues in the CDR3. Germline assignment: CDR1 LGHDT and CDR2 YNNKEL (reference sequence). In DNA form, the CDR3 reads TGTGCCAGCAGCCCTCATGCGGGGTTCGAGCAGTACTTC. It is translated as CASSPHAGFEQYF.

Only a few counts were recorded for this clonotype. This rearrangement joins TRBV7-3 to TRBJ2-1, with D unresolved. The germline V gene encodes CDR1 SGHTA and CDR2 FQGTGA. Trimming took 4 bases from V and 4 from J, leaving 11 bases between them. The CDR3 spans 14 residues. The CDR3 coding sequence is TGTGCCAGCAGCTCTGACAATAATTACAATGAGCAGTTCTTC. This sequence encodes CASSSDNNYNEQFF.

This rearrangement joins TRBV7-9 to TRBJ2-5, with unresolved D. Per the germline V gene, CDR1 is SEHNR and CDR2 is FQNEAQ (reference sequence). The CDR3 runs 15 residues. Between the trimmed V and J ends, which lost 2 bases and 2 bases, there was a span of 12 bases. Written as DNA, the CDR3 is TGTGCCAGCAGCTTACCTGGACGTCTACAAGAGACCCAGTACTTC. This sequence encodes CASSLPGRLQETQYF.

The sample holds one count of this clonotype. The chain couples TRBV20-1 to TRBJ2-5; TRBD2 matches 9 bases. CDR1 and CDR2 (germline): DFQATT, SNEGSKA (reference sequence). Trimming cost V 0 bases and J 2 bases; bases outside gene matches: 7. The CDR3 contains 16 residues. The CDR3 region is CSARDPASGAQETQYF. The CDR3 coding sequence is TGCAGTGCTAGAGATCCGGCTAGCGGGGCACAAGAGACCCAGTACTTC.

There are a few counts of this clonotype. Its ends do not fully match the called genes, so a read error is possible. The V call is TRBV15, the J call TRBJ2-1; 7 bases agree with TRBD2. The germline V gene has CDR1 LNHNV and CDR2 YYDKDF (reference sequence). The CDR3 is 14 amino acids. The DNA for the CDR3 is TGTGCCACCAGCAGTGTTACTCGAAGGGAGGGCCTTTGCTTC. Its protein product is CATSSVTRREGLCF.